The present TCR beta chain was sequenced within a study of blood T cells in healthy people across ages. Study as a whole: Template-switching capture recovered about one barcoded beta molecule per two T cells. Whole-study results and caveats: PBMC samples, being unsorted, prevented any conclusive comparison of naive and antigen-experienced cells.

PBMCs numbering at least 7 million were isolated per sample. A J-beta primer mix and a sample-barcoded 5' primer were used in a second PCR of roughly 7 to 12 cycles. Each of the cDNA molecules was tagged by a template-switch adaptor with 12 random nucleotides. MiXCR was run by TCRdb on the 5' RACE reads, yielding one entry per CDR3 protein. This table holds roughly 800,000 distinct CDR3 sequences, 58% found once. The germline gives CDR1 MNHNS, CDR2 SASEGT. The CDR3 runs 16 residues. J gave up 4 bases and V 6 bases, and 10 bases lay outside the gene matches. In its sample, this clonotype was seen a few times. Its target is unknown.

The sequencing sample was made of blood. This clonotype was sampled from a man aged 30 to 45 in good health. V gene TRBV6-1 combines with J gene TRBJ1-2, with TRBD1 matching 11 bases. The CDR3 DNA is TGTGCCAGCAGGGGATGGACAGGGGGCGATATCTATGGCTACACCTTC. Translation: CASRGWTGGDIYGYTF.